This T cell receptor (beta chain) comes out of a study of shared T cell receptors in the human thymus (dated by TCRdb to the early 2020s). For the study in its entirety: The study examined how the human thymus generates shared, self-reactive T-cell receptor alpha chains.

Libraries were constructed by the immunoSEQ multiplex PCR assay. TCRdb took over this immuneACCESS table, retaining in-frame rearrangements with V and J assigned. Such tables are incomplete; in checked studies, under half of the missing clones stem from an unresolved V gene, and the remainder is unexplained. The sample table records roughly 550,000 clones; around 78% of these occur just once. The ten largest clones represent about 0.014% of the sample. The CDR3 contains 15 residues, cysteine and phenylalanine counted. Just CDR3 DNA is preserved here, 45 bases in frame from base 1. CDR1 and CDR2, looked up from the germline V gene, are SGHAT and FQNNGV. At the junction V is shortened by 5 bases and J by 3 bases, with 14 bases in between. This clone occurred a few times. Its antigen is currently not known. Base qualities are missing; no much larger clone stands one base away. These data are also associated with another study on human thymus T cells. Per that second paper: In Finland, the donors were immunologically healthy infants who were having open corrective cardiac surgery for congenital heart defects. The thymus tissue came from surgical resects taken out during corrective cardiac surgery. Usage of V and J gene segments appeared to be biased in both the thymic and the peripheral blood repertoires. The related research reported highly overlapping thymic TCR repertoires among unrelated individuals. The study described the TCR alpha and beta repertoires in roughly 8 infant thymus samples and a few matching peripheral blood samples. The cohort included 5 or 6 male and two female infants, with donor ages spanning 7 to 244 days. After being mechanically released from the tissue, thymocytes were kept at -70 degrees C in pellets of about 8.5-30 million cells. A QIAsymphony instrument was used to extract genomic DNA from the frozen cell pellets. The immunoSEQ multiplex PCR assay was used to amplify the TCRB and TCRAD loci from a standardized quantity of quality-controlled genomic DNA. Amplicons spanned the V(D)J region at a length sufficient to cover the CDR3 and identify V and J genes. Through the commercial immunoSEQ service, the amplicons were sequenced on an Illumina platform. Primer bias and sequencing errors were corrected using previously described methods, and TCRAD and TCRB definitions followed the IMGT database. immunoSEQ Analyzer 3.0 and VDJTools were used for repertoire analysis, which covered basic statistics, V/J segment usage, diversity estimates, rarefaction and pairwise overlap. Diversity was estimated with Chao1, ChaoE, Efron-Thisted, Shannon and inverse Simpson indices, and also on datasets down-sampled to the smallest sample. Repertoire overlap was determined by strict matching of CDR3 nucleotide sequence, V gene and J gene, and Jaccard-based multidimensional scaling clustering was applied. Thymus samples yielded on average around 810,000 unique TCRB clonotypes, compared with roughly 80,000 from blood samples.

The sequence derives from a boy younger than two with a congenital heart defect. Donor details come from another sample of the same person, matched by shared clones. The chain links TRBV11-2 with TRBJ2-1; possibly the D gene is TRBD2, per 6 matching bases. The sequencing input was thymocytes. The CDR3 protein is CASSLSGANYNEQFF. The nucleotide sequence is given as TGTGCCAGCAGCCTTAGCGGAGCCAACTACAATGAGCAGTTCTTC. The variable domain in full, with residues beyond the CDR3 obtained from the reference TRBV11-2 and TRBJ2-1 genes, is EAGVAQSPRYKIIEKRQSVAFWCNPISGHATLYWYQQILGQGPKLLIQFQNNGVVDDSQLPKDRFSAERLKGVDSTLKIQPAKLEDSAVYLCASSLSGANYNEQFFGPGTRLTVL.